This passage covers 30 T cell receptor beta chains from one sample sequenced in a study of cytomegalovirus exposure and HLA in healthy donors. Amplification used 60 Vbeta primers and 13 Jbeta primers. Repertoires were generated with immunoSEQ multiplex PCR, while TCRdb's copy carries only in-frame clones and drops some. This sample yields 150,000 to 200,000 clones, of which roughly 82% are seen a single time; about 2.7% belongs to the top ten. The sequenced sample was PBMCs. These receptors originate from a woman aged 50 to 60 in good health and CMV-seropositive.

The sample holds a few counts of this clone. A much larger clone is a single base away; this may be a read error. V gene TRBV7-9 combines with J gene TRBJ2-5; D unresolved. TRBJ2-7 matches the DNA end more closely, so the J call is doubtful. The CDR3 spans 11 residues. CDR1 SEHNR and CDR2 FQNEAQ come from the germline V gene (reference sequence). In DNA, the CDR3 is TGTTCCAGCAGCTTGCGATACGAGCAGTACTTC. Translating it yields CSSSLRYEQYF.

This sequence joins TRBV6-6 and TRBJ2-7, with TRBD2 matching 8 bases. The V and J ends lost 2 bases and 5 bases, in that order; junction bases with no gene match: 8. The germline gives CDR1 MNHNY, CDR2 SVGAGI (reference sequence). The CDR3 has 15 amino acids. This CDR3 is CASSYVSGGPDEQYF. The CDR3 nucleotides read TGTGCCAGCAGTTACGTGTCGGGGGGGCCGGACGAGCAGTACTTC.

The chain carries TRBV18 and TRBJ2-7; D is unclear. This CDR3 contains 13 residues. CDR1 and CDR2 (germline): KGHSH, LQKENI. Trimming left V 4 bases short and J 0 bases short, with 7 bases between. The CDR3 here is CASSLTVSYEQYF. The CDR3 DNA is TGTGCCAGCTCACTTACGGTCTCCTACGAGCAGTACTTC.

This rearrangement joins TRBV5-1 to TRBJ2-7; D not certain. From germline, CDR1 is SGHRS and CDR2 YFSETQ. The CDR3 has 16 amino acids. V shed 0 bases and J shed 2 bases, with 15 bases lying between them. The CDR3 region is CASSLARMEITYEQYF. In DNA, the CDR3 is TGCGCCAGCAGCTTGGCTCGAATGGAGATTACCTACGAGCAGTACTTC. The whole variable domain, filled in from reference TRBV5-1 and TRBJ2-7, reads KAGVTQTPRYLIKTRGQQVTLSCSPISGHRSVSWYQQTPGQGLQFLFEYFSETQRNKGNFPGRFSGRQFSNSRSEMNVSTLELGDSALYLCASSLARMEITYEQYFGPGTRLTVT.

CDR3 DNA sequence: TGTGCCAGCAGCAAAAGACTACAGGACAGGGGTGTGGTGGAGACTGAAGCTTTCTTT. It translates to CASSKRLQDRGVVETEAFF. This rearrangement joins TRBV21-1 to TRBJ1-1; whether TRBD1, the table's D call, matches the DNA was not checked. TRBV21-1 constitutes a pseudogene. The CDR3 is 19 residues long.

V is TRBV23-1 and J is TRBJ2-3, with 7 bases aligning to TRBD2. TRBV23-1 is assigned to the ORF class and has an uncertain function. With 0 bases clipped from V and 4 bases from J, the junction kept 7 bases outside the gene matches. The CDR3 totals 16 residues. The CDR3 spells CASSQSAGVIADTQYF. The CDR3 DNA follows: TGCGCCAGCAGTCAATCTGCGGGGGTGATCGCAGATACGCAGTATTTT.

The chain recombines TRBV9 with TRBJ2-7; D is possibly TRBD1 (5 bases). The CDR3 has 14 residues. Germline-derived CDR1 and CDR2 are SGDLS and YYNGEE. Trimming stripped 4 bases from V and 0 bases from J, with 11 bases between. This CDR3 reads CASSPTGSSYEQYF. In nucleotides, the CDR3 is TGTGCCAGCAGCCCCACAGGAAGCTCCTACGAGCAGTACTTC.

The chain joins TRBV9 to TRBJ2-6, with 7 positions matching TRBD1. The CDR3 covers 17 residues. CDR1 is SGDLS, CDR2 YYNGEE, per germline. V lost 2 bases to trimming and J lost 2 bases; unmatched junction nucleotides: 7. The DNA of the CDR3 is TGTGCCAGCAGCGTTGGGACAGTACCCGCTGGGGCCAACGTCCTGACTTTC. This encodes CASSVGTVPAGANVLTF.

In DNA form, the CDR3 reads TGCGCCAGCACCAATACAGGGGGCCACAATGAGCAGTTCTTC. Its protein product is CASTNTGGHNEQFF. This chain joins TRBV5-1 and TRBJ2-1, with 9 bases identical to TRBD1. This CDR3 is built from 14 residues. V was pared by 6 bases and J by 5 bases, with 6 bases of the junction left unmatched. Germline V gene data show CDR1 as SGHRS and CDR2 as YFSETQ.

The table lists this clone with a few counts. The chain couples TRBV5-1 to TRBJ2-2; D is possibly TRBD1 (5 bases). The germline V gene encodes CDR1 SGHRS and CDR2 YFSETQ. The CDR3 totals 16 residues. The V gene lost 4 bases and the J gene lost 6 bases, with 19 bases spanning the gap. The CDR3 loop reads CASSRRSGNAAGELFF. Here the CDR3 DNA reads TGCGCCAGCAGCCGCCGCTCAGGGAACGCGGCCGGGGAGCTGTTTTTT.

This clone was detected only a few times. V and J are TRBV18 and TRBJ2-7; no clear D. The CDR3 is 13 amino acids. Trimming cost V 6 bases and J 2 bases, with 11 bases left between them. Germline assignment: CDR1 KGHSH and CDR2 LQKENI. The CDR3 sequence: CASSSQKAYEQYF. Here the CDR3 DNA reads TGTGCCAGCTCTAGCCAAAAGGCCTACGAGCAGTACTTC.

This clone appeared once. The chain uses TRBV2 and TRBJ1-3, with D perhaps TRBD1 (6 bases). This CDR3 comprises 14 residues. Trimming shortened V by 8 bases and J by 0 bases, and 11 bases separated the two germline ends. Germline loops: CDR1 SNHLY, CDR2 FYNNEI. CDR3 bases: TGTGCCAGCGGACAGCTTTTCTCTGGAAACACCATATATTTT. The encoded protein is CASGQLFSGNTIYF. The full variable domain, with the rest looked up from reference TRBV2 and TRBJ1-3, is EPEVTQTPSHQVTQMGQEVILRCVPISNHLYFYWYRQILGQKVEFLVSFYNNEISEKSEIFDDQFSVERPDGSNFTLKIRSTKLEDSAMYFCASGQLFSGNTIYFGEGSWLTVV.

This clone was observed once. The rearrangement joins TRBV10-3 to TRBJ2-6, with a possible D match to TRBD1 (6 bases). The CDR3 sequence is 19 residues long. Germline CDR1 and CDR2: ENHRY and SYGVKD. V gave up 3 bases and J gave up 2 bases, with 20 bases separating them. The DNA for the CDR3 is TGTGCCATCAGTGATTTCCCGGGACAAGGGATCGCTGGGGCCAACGTCCTGACTTTC. Its protein product is CAISDFPGQGIAGANVLTF.

DNA of the CDR3: TGTGCCAGCAGTCCTGGACTAGCGGGGAACAATGAGCAGTTCTTC. Its translation: CASSPGLAGNNEQFF. V usage is TRBV6-1 and J usage is TRBJ2-1; 12 nucleotides agree with TRBD2. CDR3 length: 15 residues. CDR1 MNHNS and CDR2 SASEGT come from the germline V gene. V lost 5 bases and J lost 5; bases outside the gene matches: 4.

This clone has only a few counts. The junction departs from germline at one end; a sequencing error may be responsible. The V call is TRBV2, the J call TRBJ1-1, with D maybe TRBD1 (5 bases). CDR3 size: 15 residues. The germline CDR1 and CDR2 sequences are SNHLY and FYNNEI. The CDR3 loop is CASSEVCSLGTEPFF. CDR3 nucleotides: TGTGCCAGCAGTGAAGTATGCAGCCTAGGGACTGAACCTTTCTTT. The variable domain in full, with the rest retrieved from reference TRBV2 and TRBJ1-1, is EPEVTQTPSHQVTQMGQEVILRCVPISNHLYFYWYRQILGQKVEFLVSFYNNEISEKSEIFDDQFSVERPDGSNFTLKIRSTKLEDSAMYFCASSEVCSLGTEPFFGQGTRLTVV.

This clone was detected only a few times. The V gene is TRBV6-1, the J gene TRBJ1-5, with 7 bases matching TRBD1. V lost 7 bases and J lost 4; bases outside the gene matches: 7. The CDR3 spans 14 residues. Germline V gene data show CDR1 as MNHNS and CDR2 as SASEGT. The CDR3: CASMRSDRNQPQHF. The CDR3 nucleotides read TGTGCCAGCATGAGATCGGACAGGAATCAGCCCCAGCATTTT.

The chain joins TRBV7-8 to TRBJ2-3, with 10 bases matching TRBD1. J gave up 1 base and V 1 base, and 2 bases lay outside the gene matches. Germline loops: CDR1 SGHVS, CDR2 FQNEAQ. This CDR3 has 16 residues. This CDR3 reads CASSLVGTGGTDTQYF. CDR3 DNA: TGTGCCAGCAGCTTAGTTGGGACAGGGGGCACAGATACGCAGTATTTT. The full variable domain, with the rest looked up from reference TRBV7-8 and TRBJ2-3, is GAGVSQSPRYKVAKRGQDVALRCDPISGHVSLFWYQQALGQGPEFLTYFQNEAQLDKSGLPSDRFFAERPEGSVSTLKIQRTQQEDSAVYLCASSLVGTGGTDTQYFGPGTRLTVL.

The V and J genes are TRBV2 and TRBJ1-1; tentatively, D is TRBD1 (5 bases). Germline CDR1 reads SNHLY; CDR2 reads FYNNEI. This CDR3 comprises 15 residues. V was pared by 6 bases and J by 3 bases, with 17 bases between. DNA of the CDR3: TGTGCCAGCAGCCCCTCTTCTGGGGGGTACACTGAAGCTTTCTTT. Translating it yields CASSPSSGGYTEAFF.

This clone was counted only a few times. The J gene is TRBJ1-5, the V gene TRBV6-5, with D possibly TRBD1 on 6 matching bases. Looked up from germline, CDR1 is MNHEY and CDR2 is SVGAGI. Trimming took 5 bases from V and 4 from J, leaving 12 bases between them. This CDR3 spans 14 amino acids. CDR3 loop: CASSGGLGNQPQHF. The DNA for the CDR3 is TGTGCCAGCAGTGGGGGCTTAGGGAATCAGCCCCAGCATTTT.

The V gene is TRBV2, the J gene TRBJ1-5; D remains unclear. This CDR3 has 15 residues. Trimming removed 1 base at V and 4 bases at J, with 11 bases between. The germline gives CDR1 SNHLY, CDR2 FYNNEI. CDR3 amino acids: CASSEGWQSNQPQHF. CDR3 bases: TGTGCCAGCAGTGAAGGATGGCAGTCAAATCAGCCCCAGCATTTT.

The chain combines TRBV21-1 with TRBJ2-1; the table's D call TRBD2 went unverified against the DNA. TRBV21-1 is a listed pseudogene. The CDR3 covers 15 residues. In DNA, the CDR3 is TGTGCCACCAAACTAGCGGGGGGGGACTACAATGAGCAGTTCTTC. Encoded protein: CATKLAGGDYNEQFF.

The CDR3 spells CASSFRGQSSTDTQYF. The DNA of the CDR3 is TGTGCCAGCAGCTTCCGTGGACAATCTAGCACAGATACGCAGTATTTT. This chain connects TRBV7-9 to TRBJ2-3, with D possibly being TRBD1 (5 bases). V was pared by 3 bases and J by 0 bases, with 13 bases between. The CDR3 has 16 residues. Germline-derived CDR1 and CDR2 are SEHNR and FQNEAQ (reference sequence).

Concerning this clone itself: Sequence at one end of the junction differs from germline and may be a read error. DNA of the CDR3: TGTTCCAGCAGCCGAGGATCGCGCGGGGGAGGCACAGATACGCAGTATTTT. Protein sequence: CSSSRGSRGGGTDTQYF. This chain uses TRBV7-9 with TRBJ2-3; 7 bases agree with TRBD2. Germline CDR1 and CDR2: SEHNR and FQNEAQ (reference sequence). The CDR3 consists of 17 residues.

The chain recombines TRBV5-1 with TRBJ1-3; a possible D gene is TRBD1 (6 bases). CDR1 SGHRS and CDR2 YFSETQ come from the germline V gene. The CDR3 extends over 16 amino acids. V lost 4 bases to trimming and J lost 1 base, with 15 bases between them. The CDR3 is CASSPRVTGSGNTIYF. The CDR3 DNA reads as TGCGCCAGCAGCCCGCGCGTAACAGGGTCTGGAAACACCATATATTTT.

This rearrangement joins TRBV7-8 to TRBJ1-3, with TRBD1 matching over 9 bases. The length of the CDR3 is 15 residues. The V and J ends lost 5 bases and 4 bases, in that order; junction bases with no gene match: 6. Germline V CDR1 and CDR2: SGHVS, FQNEAQ. CDR3 nucleotides: TGTGCCAGCAGCCGAGAGGACAGGGGAGGAAACACCATATATTTT. It translates to CASSREDRGGNTIYF. Complete variable domain (other parts from reference TRBV7-8 and TRBJ1-3): GAGVSQSPRYKVAKRGQDVALRCDPISGHVSLFWYQQALGQGPEFLTYFQNEAQLDKSGLPSDRFFAERPEGSVSTLKIQRTQQEDSAVYLCASSREDRGGNTIYFGEGSWLTVV.

The rearrangement uses TRBV5-1 and TRBJ2-5, with a weak D call TRBD2 (7 bases). The CDR3 contains 16 residues. The V end lost 0 bases, the J end lost 5 bases, and 17 bases lay between the germline ends. Germline assignment: CDR1 SGHRS and CDR2 YFSETQ. CDR3 amino acids: CASSLAQWGGLETQYF. Here the CDR3 DNA reads TGCGCCAGCAGCTTGGCTCAGTGGGGGGGGCTGGAGACCCAGTACTTC.

The rearrangement links TRBV7-8 to TRBJ1-6; 8 bases are a match to TRBD1. This CDR3 spans 16 amino acids. V gave up 5 bases and J gave up 5 bases; unmatched junction bases: 8. Germline V gene lookup returns CDR1 SGHVS and CDR2 FQNEAQ. CDR3 loop: CASSPQGAHDNSPLHF. CDR3 DNA sequence: TGTGCCAGCAGCCCCCAGGGGGCGCATGATAATTCACCCCTCCACTTT. The full variable domain, completed using reference TRBV7-8 and TRBJ1-6, is GAGVSQSPRYKVAKRGQDVALRCDPISGHVSLFWYQQALGQGPEFLTYFQNEAQLDKSGLPSDRFFAERPEGSVSTLKIQRTQQEDSAVYLCASSPQGAHDNSPLHFGNGTRLTVT.

This clone was counted a few times. The chain links TRBV18 to TRBJ2-7; D is possibly TRBD1 (6 bases). This CDR3 is 14 amino acids long. CDR1 is KGHSH, CDR2 LQKENI, per germline. Trimming cost V 2 bases and J 3 bases, with 11 bases left between them. In DNA, the CDR3 is TGTGCCAGCTCACCAGAGGACAGATACTACGAGCAGTACTTC. This encodes CASSPEDRYYEQYF.

The rearrangement joins TRBV18 to TRBJ1-2, with TRBD1 matching over 10 bases. The V and J ends lost 3 bases and 6 bases, in that order; junction bases with no gene match: 7. The length of the CDR3 is 15 residues. The germline V gene has CDR1 KGHSH and CDR2 LQKENI. The CDR3 region has the DNA TGTGCCAGCTCACCCCGGACAGGGGGGTACGATGGCTACACCTTC. It is translated as CASSPRTGGYDGYTF. Variable domain in full (rest from reference TRBV18 and TRBJ1-2): NAGVMQNPRHLVRRRGQEARLRCSPMKGHSHVYWYRQLPEEGLKFMVYLQKENIIDESGMPKERFSAEFPKEGPSILRIQQVVRGDSAAYFCASSPRTGGYDGYTFGSGTRLTVV.

The chain is built from TRBV7-9 and TRBJ2-5, with D tentatively TRBD2 (6 bases). V was trimmed by 11 bases and J by 3 bases, leaving 22 bases between them. This CDR3 contains 15 residues. Germline V lookup: CDR1 SEHNR, CDR2 FQNEAQ (reference sequence). The CDR3 reads CACSPGVLGKETQYF. The CDR3 DNA is TGTGCCTGCTCCCCGGGGGTACTAGGAAAAGAGACCCAGTACTTC. Based on the CDR3 plus reference TRBV7-9 and TRBJ2-5, the full variable domain is DTGVSQNPRHKITKRGQNVTFRCDPISEHNRLYWYRQTLGQGPEFLTYFQNEAQLEKSRLLSDRFSAERPKGSFSTLEIQRTEQGDSAMYLCACSPGVLGKETQYFGPGTRLLVL.